These T cell receptor beta chains were read from a single sample in a study of PD-1 blockade in classical Hodgkin lymphoma. The table came from immunoSEQ multiplex PCR; TCRdb's copy has only in-frame clones and leaves some out. The table lists approximately 9,000 clones, roughly 88% of them singletons. The sequenced sample was CD4+ T cells from blood, obtained before the fourth cycle of nivolumab. The receptors originated from a human donor with classical Hodgkin lymphoma. Each CDR3 is given with its conserved first and last residue. A D gene is named only where the DNA matches it firmly. Rows may omit the clone size; those that give it use once, few, many or a size class.

CDR3aa	CDR3nt	d_gene	abundance	v_gene	j_gene
CSGSNTEAFF	TGCAGTGGATCGAACACTGAAGCTTTCTTT	NA	NA	TRBV20-1	TRBJ1-1
CASSLALGQFFF	TGTGCCAGCAGTTTAGCCCTGGGACAGTTTTTCTTC	TRBD1	NA	TRBV28	TRBJ2-1
CASSPPTIKNIQYF	TGTGCCAGCTCACCACCGACAATTAAAAACATTCAGTACTTC	NA	NA	TRBV18	TRBJ2-4
CASSSWGLPYNEQFF	TGTGCCAGCAGCTCCTGGGGTCTCCCCTACAATGAGCAGTTCTTC	NA	once	TRBV13	TRBJ2-1
CASSFGQGVDTEAFF	TGTGCCAGCAGCTTTGGGCAGGGGGTGGACACTGAAGCTTTCTTT	TRBD1	NA	TRBV11-3	TRBJ1-1
CASSISGTEAYEQYF	TGTGCCAGCAGTATATCCGGGACGGAAGCCTACGAGCAGTACTTC	NA	NA	TRBV27	TRBJ2-7
CASSQTGGTDNEQFF	TGTGCCAGCAGCCAGACAGGGGGGACAGACAATGAGCAGTTCTTC	TRBD1	NA	TRBV7-3	TRBJ2-1
CASSWDRGQETQYF	TGTGCCAGCAGCTGGGACAGGGGTCAAGAGACCCAGTACTTC	TRBD1	NA	TRBV7-6	TRBJ2-5
CATSRDQGQPQHF	TGTGCCACCAGCAGAGACCAAGGTCAGCCCCAGCATTTT	NA	NA	TRBV15	TRBJ1-5
CAWSPQGSDYGYTF	TGTGCCTGGAGCCCCCAGGGATCGGACTATGGCTACACCTTC	NA	NA	TRBV30	TRBJ1-2
CASSAAFLYLGTGDSYEQYF	TGTGCCAGCAGTGCCGCCTTTTTGTATCTCGGGACAGGAGACTCCTACGAGCAGTACTTC	TRBD1	NA	TRBV28	TRBJ2-7
CASSPSVGGGSSYNEQFF	TGTGCCAGCAGCCCCTCAGTTGGGGGCGGGAGTTCCTACAATGAGCAGTTCTTC	NA	NA	TRBV11-1	TRBJ2-1
CASSLGLGTGELFF	TGTGCCAGCAGCTTAGGGTTGGGCACCGGGGAGCTGTTTTTT	NA	NA	TRBV7-9	TRBJ2-2
CASSVEGSNQPQHF	TGTGCCAGCAGCGTAGAGGGCAGCAATCAGCCCCAGCATTTT	NA	once	TRBV9	TRBJ1-5
CASSEWGRGDEKLFF	TGCGCCAGCAGTGAGTGGGGCAGGGGGGATGAAAAACTGTTTTTT	TRBD1	NA	TRBV10-2	TRBJ1-4
CAWRWAETSYEQYF	TGTGCCTGGAGATGGGCGGAGACCTCCTACGAGCAGTACTTC	NA	NA	TRBV30	TRBJ2-7
CATGGYSGELFF	TGTGCCACCGGGGGCTACTCTGGGGAGCTGTTTTTT	NA	NA	TRBV6-6	TRBJ2-2
CASSKGLAGVETQYF	TGTGCCAGCAGCAAAGGACTAGCGGGAGTGGAGACCCAGTACTTC	TRBD2	NA	TRBV6-5	TRBJ2-5
CASSLSGHRGRPDTQYF	TGTGCCAGCAGTTTATCGGGGCACAGGGGGCGCCCAGATACGCAGTATTTT	TRBD1	NA	TRBV27	TRBJ2-3
CATSREVNEKLFF	TGTGCCACCAGCAGAGAGGTTAATGAAAAACTGTTTTTT	NA	NA	TRBV15	TRBJ1-4
CASSLGRGRDTEAFF	TGTGCCAGCAGCTTGGGCCGGGGGAGGGACACTGAAGCTTTCTTT	NA	once	TRBV5-4	TRBJ1-1
CASSLSLGSGRAVETQYF	TGTGCCAGCAGCCTATCTCTTGGTAGCGGGAGGGCCGTAGAGACCCAGTACTTC	TRBD2	NA	TRBV7-9	TRBJ2-5
CASSYGLAKVEQYF	TGTGCCAGCAGTTACGGCCTAGCGAAGGTCGAGCAGTACTTC	NA	NA	TRBV6-5	TRBJ2-7
CASSAGGGFGNQPQHF	TGTGCCAGCAGCGCGGGTGGAGGGTTTGGCAATCAGCCCCAGCATTTT	NA	NA	TRBV9	TRBJ1-5
CAISWTGATGELFF	TGTGCCATCAGTTGGACAGGGGCCACCGGGGAGCTGTTTTTT	TRBD1	NA	TRBV10-3	TRBJ2-2
CASSSSGGGYTF	TGTGCCAGCAGCTCCTCGGGGGGCGGCTACACCTTC	NA	NA	TRBV11-1	TRBJ1-2
CASELAGAETQYF	TGTGCCAGCGAGCTAGCGGGAGCGGAGACCCAGTACTTC	TRBD2	NA	TRBV2	TRBJ2-5
CASSRAGANTGELFF	TGTGCCAGCAGCCGAGCGGGAGCGAACACCGGGGAGCTGTTTTTT	TRBD2	NA	TRBV11-2	TRBJ2-2
CASSGGWPVSGTEAFF	TGTGCCAGCAGTGGGGGGTGGCCGGTGAGCGGCACTGAAGCTTTCTTT	NA	NA	TRBV2	TRBJ1-1
CASSSTSGGPGETQYF	TGCGCCAGCAGCTCGACTAGCGGGGGGCCCGGGGAGACCCAGTACTTC	TRBD2	NA	TRBV5-1	TRBJ2-5
CASSPDGKNTEAFF	TGTGCCAGCAGCCCGGACGGAAAGAACACTGAAGCTTTCTTT	NA	few	TRBV11-2	TRBJ1-1
CASSYSAGEGYEQYF	TGTGCCAGCAGTTACTCTGCGGGAGAGGGCTACGAGCAGTACTTC	TRBD2	medium-sized	TRBV6-5	TRBJ2-7
CSAGGSYGYTF	TGCAGTGCTGGCGGAAGCTATGGCTACACCTTC	NA	NA	TRBV20-1	TRBJ1-2
CASSLSGVRGEQYF	TGCGCCAGCAGCTTATCAGGGGTCCGGGGAGAGCAGTACTTC	NA	NA	TRBV5-1	TRBJ2-7
CASSLLQGDYNEQFF	TGCGCCAGCAGCTTGTTACAGGGGGACTACAATGAGCAGTTCTTC	TRBD1	NA	TRBV5-1	TRBJ2-1
CALSTDWGTETYEQYF	TGTGCCTTATCCACCGACTGGGGGACAGAGACCTACGAGCAGTACTTC	TRBD1	NA	TRBV30	TRBJ2-7
CASSLAVVAGGPQYF	TGTGCCAGCAGCTTAGCGGTGGTAGCGGGAGGGCCTCAGTACTTC	TRBD2	NA	TRBV7-2	TRBJ2-7
CASSPPGGGQGYEQYF	TGTGCCAGCAGCCCCCCGGGAGGCGGACAGGGCTACGAGCAGTACTTC	NA	NA	TRBV2	TRBJ2-7
CSVEFQGTETQYF	TGCAGCGTTGAATTTCAGGGTACGGAGACCCAGTACTTC	NA	once	TRBV29-1	TRBJ2-5
CASSLGPAGELFF	TGCGCCAGCAGCTTGGGACCCGCCGGGGAGCTGTTTTTT	NA	NA	TRBV5-1	TRBJ2-2
CASSLGGSFYNEQFF	TGTGCCAGCAGCTTAGGGGGCTCTTTCTACAATGAGCAGTTCTTC	NA	NA	TRBV7-3	TRBJ2-1
CASSGGQGSYNEQFF	TGTGCCAGCAGTGGAGGACAGGGCTCCTACAATGAGCAGTTCTTC	TRBD1	NA	TRBV7-2	TRBJ2-1
CASSLTGVDTGELFF	TGTGCCAGCAGTCTGACAGGGGTTGACACCGGGGAGCTGTTTTTT	TRBD1	NA	TRBV6-5	TRBJ2-2
CASSLNRQQGAFF	TGTGCCAGCAGCTTAAATCGGCAGCAGGGAGCTTTCTTT	NA	NA	TRBV7-2	TRBJ1-1
CASSPTGNEKLFF	TGTGCCAGCAGCCCCACCGGGAATGAAAAACTGTTTTTT	NA	NA	TRBV7-3	TRBJ1-4
CASSEEGGKYF	TGTGCCAGCAGTGAAGAGGGGGGAAAGTACTTC	NA	NA	TRBV2	TRBJ2-4